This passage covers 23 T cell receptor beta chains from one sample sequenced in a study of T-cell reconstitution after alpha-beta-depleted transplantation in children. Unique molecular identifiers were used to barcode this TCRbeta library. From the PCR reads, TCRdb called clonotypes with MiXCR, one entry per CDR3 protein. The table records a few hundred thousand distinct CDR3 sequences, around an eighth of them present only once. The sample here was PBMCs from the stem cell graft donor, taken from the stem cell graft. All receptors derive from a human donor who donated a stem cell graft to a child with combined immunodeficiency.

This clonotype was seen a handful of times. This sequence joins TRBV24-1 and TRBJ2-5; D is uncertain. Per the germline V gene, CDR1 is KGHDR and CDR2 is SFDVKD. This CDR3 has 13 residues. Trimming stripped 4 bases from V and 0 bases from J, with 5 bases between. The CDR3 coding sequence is TGTGCCACCAGTGACAGAAACCAAGAGACCCAGTACTTC. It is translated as CATSDRNQETQYF.

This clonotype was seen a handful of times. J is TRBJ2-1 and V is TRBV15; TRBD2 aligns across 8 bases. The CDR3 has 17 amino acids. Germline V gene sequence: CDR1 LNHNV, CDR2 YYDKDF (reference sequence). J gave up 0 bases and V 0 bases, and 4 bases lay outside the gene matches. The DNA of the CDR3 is TGTGCCACCAGCAGAGATTCGGGAGGGTCCTCCTACAATGAGCAGTTCTTC. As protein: CATSRDSGGSSYNEQFF.

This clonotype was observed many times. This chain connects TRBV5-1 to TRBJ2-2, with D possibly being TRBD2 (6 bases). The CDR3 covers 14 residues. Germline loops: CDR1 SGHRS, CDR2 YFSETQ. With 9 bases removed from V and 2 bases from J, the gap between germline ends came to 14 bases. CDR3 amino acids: CATQRDFNTGELFF. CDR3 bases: TGCGCCACCCAAAGGGACTTCAACACCGGGGAGCTGTTTTTT.

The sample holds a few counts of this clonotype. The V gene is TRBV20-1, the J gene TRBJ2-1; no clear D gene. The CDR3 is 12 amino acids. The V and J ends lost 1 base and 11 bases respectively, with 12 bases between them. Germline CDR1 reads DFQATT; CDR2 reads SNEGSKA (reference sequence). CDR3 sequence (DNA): TGCAGTGCTAGAGGACGGTCCGGACAGCAGTTCTTC. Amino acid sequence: CSARGRSGQQFF.

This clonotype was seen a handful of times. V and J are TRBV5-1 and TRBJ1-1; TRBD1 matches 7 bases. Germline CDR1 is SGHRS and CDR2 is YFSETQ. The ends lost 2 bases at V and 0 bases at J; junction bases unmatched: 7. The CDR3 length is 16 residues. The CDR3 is CASSFGQENMNTEAFF. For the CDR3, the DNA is TGCGCCAGCAGCTTCGGACAGGAGAACATGAACACTGAAGCTTTCTTT.

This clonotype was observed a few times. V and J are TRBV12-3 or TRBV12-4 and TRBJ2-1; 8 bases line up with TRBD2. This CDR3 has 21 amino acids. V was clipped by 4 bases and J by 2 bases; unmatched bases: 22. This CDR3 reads CASSWGYRGSAGGPAYNEQFF. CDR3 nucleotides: TGTGCCAGCAGTTGGGGGTATAGGGGATCGGCGGGAGGTCCCGCCTACAATGAGCAGTTCTTC.

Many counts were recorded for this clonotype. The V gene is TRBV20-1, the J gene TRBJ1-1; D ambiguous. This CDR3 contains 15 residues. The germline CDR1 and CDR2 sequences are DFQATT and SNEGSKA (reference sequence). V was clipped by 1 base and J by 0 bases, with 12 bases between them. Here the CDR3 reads CSARVGWQLNTEAFF. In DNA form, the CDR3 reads TGCAGTGCTAGAGTTGGTTGGCAGCTGAACACTGAAGCTTTCTTT.

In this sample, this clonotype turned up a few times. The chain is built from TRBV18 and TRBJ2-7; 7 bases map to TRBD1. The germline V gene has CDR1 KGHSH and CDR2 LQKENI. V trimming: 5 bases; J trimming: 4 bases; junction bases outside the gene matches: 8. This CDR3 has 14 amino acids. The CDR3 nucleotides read TGTGCCAGCTCAGCATCAGACAGGGTGTACGAGCAGTACTTC. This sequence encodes CASSASDRVYEQYF. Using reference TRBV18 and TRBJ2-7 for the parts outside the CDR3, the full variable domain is NAGVMQNPRHLVRRRGQEARLRCSPMKGHSHVYWYRQLPEEGLKFMVYLQKENIIDESGMPKERFSAEFPKEGPSILRIQQVVRGDSAAYFCASSASDRVYEQYFGPGTRLTVT.

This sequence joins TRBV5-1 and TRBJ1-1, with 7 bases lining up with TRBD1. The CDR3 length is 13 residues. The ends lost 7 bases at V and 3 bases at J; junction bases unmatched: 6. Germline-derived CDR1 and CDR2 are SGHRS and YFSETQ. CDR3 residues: CASARGADTEAFF. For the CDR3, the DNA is TGCGCCAGCGCCAGGGGGGCGGACACTGAAGCTTTCTTT.

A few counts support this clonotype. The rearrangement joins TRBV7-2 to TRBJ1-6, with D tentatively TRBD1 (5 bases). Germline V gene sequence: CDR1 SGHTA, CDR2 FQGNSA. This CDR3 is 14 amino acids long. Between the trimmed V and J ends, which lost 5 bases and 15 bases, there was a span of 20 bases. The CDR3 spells CASSRGHRGPGLHF. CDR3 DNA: TGTGCCAGCAGCCGCGGACATCGGGGACCGGGCCTCCACTTT.

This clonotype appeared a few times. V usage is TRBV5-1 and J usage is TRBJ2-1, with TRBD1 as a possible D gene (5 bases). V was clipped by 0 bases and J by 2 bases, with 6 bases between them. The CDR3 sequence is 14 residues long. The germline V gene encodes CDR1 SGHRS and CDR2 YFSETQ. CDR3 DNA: TGCGCCAGCAGCTTGGAGGGGACCTACAATGAGCAGTTCTTC. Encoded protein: CASSLEGTYNEQFF.

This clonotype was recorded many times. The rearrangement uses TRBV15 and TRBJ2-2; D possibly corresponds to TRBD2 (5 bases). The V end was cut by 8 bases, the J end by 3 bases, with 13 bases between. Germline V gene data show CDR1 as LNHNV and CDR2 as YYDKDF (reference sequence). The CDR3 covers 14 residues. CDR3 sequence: CATANEGDTGELFF. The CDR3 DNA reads TGTGCCACCGCTAATGAGGGAGACACCGGGGAGCTGTTTTTT.

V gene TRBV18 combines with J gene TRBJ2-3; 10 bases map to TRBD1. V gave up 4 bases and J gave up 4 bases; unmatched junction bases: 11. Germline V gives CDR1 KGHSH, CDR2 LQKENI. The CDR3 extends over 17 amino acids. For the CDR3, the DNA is TGTGCCAGCTCACGCAACCCTGGACAGGGGGGAGCAGATACGCAGTATTTT. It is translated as CASSRNPGQGGADTQYF.

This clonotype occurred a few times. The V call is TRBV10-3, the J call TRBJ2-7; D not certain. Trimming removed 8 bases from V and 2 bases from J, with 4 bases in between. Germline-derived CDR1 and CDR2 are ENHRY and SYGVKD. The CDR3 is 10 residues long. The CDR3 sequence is CAIGTYEQYF. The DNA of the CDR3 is TGTGCCATCGGTACCTACGAGCAGTACTTC.

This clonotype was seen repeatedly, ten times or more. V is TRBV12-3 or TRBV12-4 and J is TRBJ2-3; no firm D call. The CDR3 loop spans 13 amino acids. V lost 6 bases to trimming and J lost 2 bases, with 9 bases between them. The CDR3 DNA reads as TGTGCCAGCAGCTGGGGTATCACAGATACGCAGTATTTT. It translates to CASSWGITDTQYF.

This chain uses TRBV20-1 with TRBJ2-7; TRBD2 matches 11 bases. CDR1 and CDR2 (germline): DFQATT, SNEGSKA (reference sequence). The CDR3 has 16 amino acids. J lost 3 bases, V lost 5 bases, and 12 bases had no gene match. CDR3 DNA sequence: TGCAGTGCTTTTCTCCCTCTAACTAGCGGGAGCTACGAGCAGTACTTC. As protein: CSAFLPLTSGSYEQYF.

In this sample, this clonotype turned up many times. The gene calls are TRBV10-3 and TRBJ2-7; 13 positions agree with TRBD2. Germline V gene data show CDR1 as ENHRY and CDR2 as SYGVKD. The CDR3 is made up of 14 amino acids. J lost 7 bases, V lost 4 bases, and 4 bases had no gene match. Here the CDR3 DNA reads TGTGCCATCAGTGGGACTAGCGGGAGTGGGGAGCAGTACTTC. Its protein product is CAISGTSGSGEQYF.

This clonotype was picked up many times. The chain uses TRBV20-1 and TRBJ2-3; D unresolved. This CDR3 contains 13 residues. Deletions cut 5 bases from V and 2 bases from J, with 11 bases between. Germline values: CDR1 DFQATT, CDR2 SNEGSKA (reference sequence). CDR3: CSASGRVTDTQYF. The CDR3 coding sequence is TGCAGTGCTTCCGGACGGGTCACAGATACGCAGTATTTT.

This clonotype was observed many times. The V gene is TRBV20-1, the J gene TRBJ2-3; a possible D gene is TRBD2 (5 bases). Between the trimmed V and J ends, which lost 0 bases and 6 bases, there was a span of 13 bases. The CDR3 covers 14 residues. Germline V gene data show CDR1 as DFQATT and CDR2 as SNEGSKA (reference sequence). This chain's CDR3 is CSARDRELTDTQYF. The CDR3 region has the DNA TGCAGTGCTAGAGATAGGGAGCTAACCGATACGCAGTATTTT.

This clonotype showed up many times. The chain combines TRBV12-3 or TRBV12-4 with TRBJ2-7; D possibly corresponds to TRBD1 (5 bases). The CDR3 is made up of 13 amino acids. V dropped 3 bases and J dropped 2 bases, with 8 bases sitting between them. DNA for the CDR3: TGTGCCAGCAGTTTGGCAGGGCCCTACGAGCAGTACTTC. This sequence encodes CASSLAGPYEQYF.

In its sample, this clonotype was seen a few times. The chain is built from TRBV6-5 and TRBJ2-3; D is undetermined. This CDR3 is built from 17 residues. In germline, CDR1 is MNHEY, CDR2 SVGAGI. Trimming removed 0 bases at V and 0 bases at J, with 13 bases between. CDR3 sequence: CASSYSASFPSTDTQYF. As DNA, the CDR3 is TGTGCCAGCAGTTACTCGGCCAGCTTCCCGAGCACAGATACGCAGTATTTT.

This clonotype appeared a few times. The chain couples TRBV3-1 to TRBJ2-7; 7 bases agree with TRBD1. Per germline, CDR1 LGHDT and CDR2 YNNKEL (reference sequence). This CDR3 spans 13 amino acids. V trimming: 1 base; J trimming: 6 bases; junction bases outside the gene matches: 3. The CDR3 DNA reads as TGTGCCAGCAGCCAAGGCAGGGGGAGCGAGCAGTACTTC. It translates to CASSQGRGSEQYF.

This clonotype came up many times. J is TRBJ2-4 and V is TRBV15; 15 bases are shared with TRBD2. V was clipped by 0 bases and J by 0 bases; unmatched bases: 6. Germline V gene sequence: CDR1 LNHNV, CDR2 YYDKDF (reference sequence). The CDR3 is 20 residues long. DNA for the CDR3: TGTGCCACCAGCAGAGATCTAAGGACTAGCGGGGGGGGAGCCAAAAACATTCAGTACTTC. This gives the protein CATSRDLRTSGGGAKNIQYF.